The 5 T cell receptor beta chains in this list originate from one sample, sequenced in a study of beta chain features in type 1 diabetes. Expressed TCRB transcripts were sequenced because the isolated RNA had all been reverse transcribed beforehand. TCRdb's table, derived via immunoSEQ multiplex PCR, lists solely in-frame clones and lacks some. Of around 180,000 clones detected, roughly an eighth appear once; the ten largest clones hold 0.62%. The source material was central memory CD4+ T cells from blood. The receptors were gathered from a young woman in good health.

In this sample, this clone turned up a few times. This rearrangement joins TRBV6-5 to TRBJ2-3; 8 nucleotides agree with TRBD1. Germline V gives CDR1 MNHEY, CDR2 SVGAGI. After removal of 6 bases from V and 4 bases from J, the junction contained 9 bases not matched to a gene. The CDR3 runs 15 residues. The chain's CDR3 is CASSLGQDFADTQYF. CDR3 DNA sequence: TGTGCCAGCAGCCTGGGACAGGATTTTGCAGATACGCAGTATTTT.

This chain links TRBV25-1 with TRBJ2-7; TRBD1 aligns across 9 bases. The CDR3 sequence is 17 residues long. After removal of 4 bases from V and 0 bases from J, the junction contained 10 bases not matched to a gene. The germline gives CDR1 MGHDK, CDR2 SYGVNS. The CDR3 here is CASSGAKDRGLSYEQYF. CDR3 bases: TGTGCCAGCAGTGGGGCGAAGGACAGGGGCCTCTCCTACGAGCAGTACTTC.

The chain links TRBV29-1 to TRBJ2-5, with 7 positions matching TRBD2. Germline CDR1 reads SQVTM; CDR2 reads ANQGSEA. V lost 4 bases to trimming and J lost 5 bases; unmatched junction nucleotides: 10. The CDR3 sequence is 14 residues long. The CDR3 is CSVALWEGWETQYF. CDR3 DNA sequence: TGCAGCGTTGCATTGTGGGAGGGTTGGGAGACCCAGTACTTC.

The J gene is TRBJ1-1, the V gene TRBV29-1; 8 bases fit TRBD1. V trimming: 7 bases; J trimming: 2 bases; junction bases outside the gene matches: 6. CDR3 length equals 13 residues. Germline-derived CDR1 and CDR2 are SQVTM and ANQGSEA. CDR3 in amino acids: CSADDRGNTEAFF. As DNA, the CDR3 is TGCAGCGCCGATGACAGGGGAAACACTGAAGCTTTCTTT.

V gene TRBV7-9 combines with J gene TRBJ2-5, with TRBD2 matching 9 bases. CDR1 is SEHNR, CDR2 FQNEAQ, per germline (reference sequence). The CDR3 loop spans 14 amino acids. J gave up 3 bases and V 6 bases, and 5 bases lay outside the gene matches. This CDR3 reads CASRGGRVEETQYF. CDR3 nucleotide sequence: TGTGCCAGCAGAGGCGGGAGGGTTGAAGAGACCCAGTACTTC.